These 21 T cell receptor beta chains came from one sample sequenced in a study of blood T cell repertoires in COVID-19. Sequencing was performed with immunoSEQ multiplex PCR; in TCRdb, only in-frame clones are kept and a portion is missing. The repertoire includes about 400,000 clones, under 90% of them detected once, and approximately 1.5% sits in the top ten. Sample: PBMCs or T cells enriched from blood (not recorded which). The origin of the receptors is a woman under 40 who had recovered from COVID-19.

This chain uses TRBV5-1 with TRBJ2-7, with D possibly TRBD1 on 6 matching bases. V was shortened by 4 bases and J by 0 bases, with 14 bases between the two germline ends. Germline V gene sequence: CDR1 SGHRS, CDR2 YFSETQ. The CDR3 sequence is 15 residues long. CDR3 bases: TGCGCCAGCAGCCTACGAGGGGGACGCTCCTACGAGCAGTACTTC. This gives the protein CASSLRGGRSYEQYF.

This rearrangement joins TRBV30 to TRBJ2-7; weak D call: TRBD1 (6 bases). The germline V and J ends were trimmed by 3 bases and 2 bases, with 8 bases remaining between them. CDR3 length: 12 residues. CDR1 GTSNPN and CDR2 SVGIG come from the germline V gene (reference sequence). CDR3 nucleotides: TGTGCCTGGAGAGAGGGGGCCTACGAGCAGTACTTC. It codes for CAWREGAYEQYF.

The rearrangement joins TRBV28 to TRBJ2-7, with D possibly TRBD1 on 5 matching bases. V gave up 10 bases and J gave up 6 bases, with 19 bases separating them. This CDR3 is built from 13 residues. Germline CDR1 reads MDHEN; CDR2 reads SYDVKM. The CDR3 DNA reads as TGTGCCATCACGACAGCCCCGATGCCCGAGCAGTACTTC. It yields the protein CAITTAPMPEQYF.

V usage is TRBV19 and J usage is TRBJ2-3; 13 bases fit TRBD2. V trimming: 3 bases; J trimming: 3 bases; junction bases outside the gene matches: 3. Per the germline V gene, CDR1 is LNHDA and CDR2 is SQIVND (reference sequence). This CDR3 is 16 amino acids long. The CDR3 is CASSIRTSGGTDTQYF. DNA for the CDR3: TGTGCCAGTAGTATCCGGACTAGCGGGGGTACAGATACGCAGTATTTT.

The V gene is TRBV14, the J gene TRBJ2-1, with TRBD2 identical over 14 bases. The V gene end was trimmed by 2 bases and the J gene end by 8 bases; junction bases not matched to a gene: 11. Germline V gene sequence: CDR1 SGHDN, CDR2 FVKESK. The CDR3 contains 18 residues. This CDR3 is CASSQYRLAGGPFYEQFF. The CDR3 bases are TGTGCCAGCAGCCAATACAGACTAGCGGGAGGGCCTTTCTATGAGCAGTTCTTC.

This clone appeared once. This rearrangement joins TRBV9 to TRBJ2-7; 8 bases align to TRBD1. With 3 bases clipped from V and 4 bases from J, the junction kept 6 bases outside the gene matches. CDR1 SGDLS and CDR2 YYNGEE come from the germline V gene. The CDR3 runs 14 residues. In DNA form, the CDR3 reads TGTGCCAGCAGCGGGCAGGGGGCGGGTTACGAGCAGTACTTC. Amino acids: CASSGQGAGYEQYF.

This sequence joins TRBV18 and TRBJ2-3; TRBD2 matches at 10 bases. V lost 3 bases, J lost 3 bases, and 3 bases stayed unmatched. The germline V gene has CDR1 KGHSH and CDR2 LQKENI. The CDR3 is 15 residues long. The CDR3: CASSPLAGETDTQYF. CDR3 bases: TGTGCCAGCTCACCGCTAGCGGGAGAGACAGATACGCAGTATTTT.

This rearrangement joins TRBV19 to TRBJ1-2, with D perhaps matching TRBD1 (5 bases). V was cut by 5 bases and J by 0 bases, with 13 bases left in between. This CDR3 contains 15 residues. Per the germline V gene, CDR1 is LNHDA and CDR2 is SQIVND (reference sequence). The CDR3 DNA is TGTGCCAGTAGTCCTCAGGGCCGGGCTAACTATGGCTACACCTTC. Encoded protein: CASSPQGRANYGYTF. The variable domain in full, completed from reference TRBV19 and TRBJ1-2, reads DGGITQSPKYLFRKEGQNVTLSCEQNLNHDAMYWYRQDPGQGLRLIYYSQIVNDFQKGDIAEGYSVSREKKESFPLTVTSAQKNPTAFYLCASSPQGRANYGYTFGSGTRLTVV.

The chain recombines TRBV7-9 with TRBJ1-2; D might be TRBD1 (5 bases). Per the germline V gene, CDR1 is SEHNR and CDR2 is FQNEAQ (reference sequence). Trimming cost V 5 bases and J 8 bases, with 18 bases left between them. This CDR3 is 14 amino acids long. The CDR3 loop is CASSPALGASGYTF. CDR3 DNA: TGTGCCAGCAGCCCGGCTCTAGGGGCGAGCGGCTACACCTTC.

V and J are TRBV2 and TRBJ2-7, with a weak D call TRBD2 (5 bases). Germline V lookup: CDR1 SNHLY, CDR2 FYNNEI. The ends were cut back, 3 bases at V and 2 bases at J, with 11 bases in the middle. The CDR3 has 14 residues. In nucleotides, the CDR3 is TGTGCCAGCAGTGAGAGAAGAGGGACCTACGAGCAGTACTTC. This gives the protein CASSERRGTYEQYF.

This rearrangement joins TRBV4-3 to TRBJ1-4; 8 bases map to TRBD1. CDR3 length: 16 amino acids. The junction had 5 bases not matched to a gene; V was cut back by 1 base and J by 4 bases. The germline CDR1 and CDR2 sequences are LGHNA and YSLEER. This CDR3 reads CASSQAEGQGNEKLFF. For the CDR3, the DNA is TGCGCCAGCAGCCAAGCCGAAGGACAGGGTAATGAAAAACTGTTTTTT.

The gene calls are TRBV10-3 and TRBJ2-7, with D possibly TRBD1 on 6 matching bases. V was cut by 7 bases and J by 2 bases, with 15 bases left in between. Germline V gene data show CDR1 as ENHRY and CDR2 as SYGVKD. This CDR3 comprises 14 residues. This CDR3 reads CAINQDSKPYEQYF. The CDR3 DNA follows: TGTGCCATCAACCAGGACAGCAAACCCTACGAGCAGTACTTC.

This clone came up a few times. The CDR3 is CASSPGQGEFGYTF. CDR3 nucleotides: TGTGCCAGCTCCCCTGGACAGGGGGAGTTCGGCTACACCTTC. The V and J genes are TRBV18 and TRBJ1-2, with 10 nucleotides matching TRBD1. V shed 6 bases, J shed 8 bases, and the junction held 9 bases outside the gene matches. The CDR3 is 14 amino acids. Looked up from germline, CDR1 is KGHSH and CDR2 is LQKENI.

Concerning this clone: This sample includes further DNA sequences coding for the same CDR3. The chain combines TRBV7-9 with TRBJ1-4; 8 bases align to TRBD1. The junction had 6 bases not matched to a gene; V was cut back by 5 bases and J by 7 bases. The germline V gene encodes CDR1 SEHNR and CDR2 FQNEAQ (reference sequence). This CDR3 has 14 amino acids. CDR3 nucleotides: TGTGCCAGCAGCCACGGGACAGGTAGTGAAAAACTGTTTTTT. It encodes CASSHGTGSEKLFF.

This chain joins TRBV6-6 and TRBJ1-2; D unclear. The CDR3 is 13 amino acids. The ends were cut back, 8 bases at V and 4 bases at J, with 14 bases in the middle. Germline-derived CDR1 and CDR2 are MNHNY and SVGAGI (reference sequence). This CDR3 reads CASVPGLGYGYTF. The CDR3 DNA follows: TGTGCCAGCGTCCCGGGGTTGGGCTATGGCTACACCTTC.

V is TRBV4-2 and J is TRBJ1-2; 7 nucleotides match TRBD1. Germline trimming cut 4 bases from V and 2 bases from J; bases unmatched to any gene: 7. Germline V gives CDR1 LGHNA, CDR2 YNFKEQ. This CDR3 comprises 15 residues. The CDR3 region has the DNA TGTGCCAGCAGCCGGACACAGGGGCCCAACTATGGCTACACCTTC. Protein sequence: CASSRTQGPNYGYTF.

The chain uses TRBV7-2 and TRBJ1-1; TRBD1 agrees at 7 bases. The germline gives CDR1 SGHTA, CDR2 FQGNSA. This CDR3 is 13 amino acids long. The junction had 5 bases not matched to a gene; V was cut back by 1 base and J by 9 bases. CDR3 in amino acids: CASSLESTGKAFF. DNA of the CDR3: TGTGCCAGCAGCTTAGAATCGACAGGGAAAGCTTTCTTT. Full variable domain (remainder filled in from reference TRBV7-2 and TRBJ1-1): GAGVSQSPSNKVTEKGKDVELRCDPISGHTALYWYRQSLGQGLEFLIYFQGNSAPDKSGLPSDRFSAERTGGSVSTLTIQRTQQEDSAVYLCASSLESTGKAFFGQGTRLTVV.

V gene TRBV11-2 combines with J gene TRBJ1-2, with TRBD1 matching over 8 bases. There are 16 residues in the CDR3. V gave up 5 bases and J gave up 2 bases; unmatched junction bases: 10. Germline V gene sequence: CDR1 SGHAT, CDR2 FQNNGV. The CDR3: CASSLTTGAVNYGYTF. The DNA of the CDR3 is TGTGCCAGCAGCCTAACGACAGGGGCAGTAAACTATGGCTACACCTTC.

The J gene is TRBJ1-4, the V gene TRBV7-9, with D possibly TRBD1 on 5 matching bases. There are 16 residues in the CDR3. Looked up from germline, CDR1 is SEHNR and CDR2 is FQNEAQ (reference sequence). Trimming removed 5 bases from V and 7 bases from J, with 20 bases in between. CDR3 residues: CASSPSGLEGFEKLFF. The CDR3 DNA reads TGTGCCAGCAGCCCGTCCGGGTTGGAGGGGTTTGAAAAACTGTTTTTT. The full variable domain, completed using reference TRBV7-9 and TRBJ1-4, is DTGVSQNPRHKITKRGQNVTFRCDPISEHNRLYWYRQTLGQGPEFLTYFQNEAQLEKSRLLSDRFSAERPKGSFSTLEIQRTEQGDSAMYLCASSPSGLEGFEKLFFGSGTQLSVL.

This clone was seen more than once but under ten times. This chain uses TRBV4-1 with TRBJ1-4; 11 nucleotides align to TRBD1. The trim removed 0 bases at V and 5 bases at J, leaving 8 bases unmatched. This CDR3 spans 18 amino acids. Germline loops: CDR1 MGHRA, CDR2 YSYEKL. The CDR3 here is CASSQDYMRDRGNEKLFF. Here the CDR3 DNA reads TGCGCCAGCAGCCAAGATTATATGAGGGACAGGGGGAATGAAAAACTGTTTTTT.

The chain joins TRBV11-2 to TRBJ1-1; 9 bases align to TRBD1. V was clipped by 5 bases and J by 3 bases; unmatched bases: 7. Germline CDR1 reads SGHAT; CDR2 reads FQNNGV. The CDR3 runs to 15 residues. The DNA for the CDR3 is TGTGCCAGCAGCAAACACCGGGACAGGGACACTGAAGCTTTCTTT. Its translation is CASSKHRDRDTEAFF.